The 24 T cell receptor beta chains presented below share a single source sample, sequenced in a study of blood T cells in healthy people across ages. A sample-barcoded 5' primer and a J-beta primer mix were used in a second PCR of roughly 7 to 11 cycles. TCRdb reprocessed the 5' RACE reads with MiXCR, giving one entry per CDR3 protein. The profile shows around 1,900,000 distinct CDR3 sequences, approximately 40% of them singletons. What was sequenced was blood. The receptors derive from a human donor in good health.

This clonotype has only a few counts. The chain carries TRBV7-8 and TRBJ2-7; D is perhaps TRBD1 or TRBD2 (5 bases each). Looked up from germline, CDR1 is SGHVS and CDR2 is FQNEAQ. The CDR3 is 16 residues long. With 5 bases removed from V and 4 bases from J, the gap between germline ends came to 21 bases. CDR3 DNA: TGTGCCAGCAGCCCAGCCCCTCTTGGGGGTTCGTACGAGCAGTACTTC. As protein: CASSPAPLGGSYEQYF. Together with reference TRBV7-8 and TRBJ2-7, the CDR3 gives the full variable domain: GAGVSQSPRYKVAKRGQDVALRCDPISGHVSLFWYQQALGQGPEFLTYFQNEAQLDKSGLPSDRFFAERPEGSVSTLKIQRTQQEDSAVYLCASSPAPLGGSYEQYFGPGTRLTVT.

This clonotype has only a few counts. This could be a read error, since a much larger clone is one nucleotide away. J is TRBJ2-6 and V is TRBV6-2 or TRBV6-3; no definite D call. V was cut by 5 bases and J by 5 bases, with 4 bases left in between. The germline V gene has CDR1 MNHEY and CDR2 SVGEGT. The CDR3 has 12 residues. The CDR3 reads CASSPRANVLTF. CDR3 bases: TGTGCCAGCAGTCCTCGGGCCAACGTCCTGACTTTC.

CDR3 loop: CASRVNFNQPQHF. CDR3 DNA: TGTGCCAGCAGGGTGAACTTCAATCAGCCCCAGCATTTT. The chain couples TRBV6-5 to TRBJ1-5; no definite D call. From germline, CDR1 is MNHEY and CDR2 SVGAGI. The CDR3 contains 13 residues. V was cut by 6 bases and J by 3 bases, with 9 bases left in between.

The chain joins TRBV7-2 to TRBJ2-3; weak D call: TRBD2 (5 bases). Looked up from germline, CDR1 is SGHTA and CDR2 is FQGNSA. The CDR3 is 15 residues long. Trimming took 3 bases from V and 4 from J, leaving 14 bases between them. Here the CDR3 reads CASSFGSSFADTQYF. The CDR3 region has the DNA TGTGCCAGCAGCTTCGGGTCTAGCTTCGCAGATACGCAGTATTTT. The full variable domain, with the rest looked up from reference TRBV7-2 and TRBJ2-3, is GAGVSQSPSNKVTEKGKDVELRCDPISGHTALYWYRQSLGQGLEFLIYFQGNSAPDKSGLPSDRFSAERTGGSVSTLTIQRTQQEDSAVYLCASSFGSSFADTQYFGPGTRLTVL.

The chain combines TRBV11-2 with TRBJ2-5, with 10 bases that match TRBD2. Trimming took 5 bases from V and 4 from J; bases not matched to a gene: 13. The CDR3 has 17 amino acids. The germline V gene encodes CDR1 SGHAT and CDR2 FQNNGV. The CDR3 bases are TGTGCCAGCAGCCTCCCACCCAGCGGGGGGGGCCGAGAGACCCAGTACTTC. As protein: CASSLPPSGGGRETQYF. The whole variable domain, filled in from reference TRBV11-2 and TRBJ2-5, reads EAGVAQSPRYKIIEKRQSVAFWCNPISGHATLYWYQQILGQGPKLLIQFQNNGVVDDSQLPKDRFSAERLKGVDSTLKIQPAKLEDSAVYLCASSLPPSGGGRETQYFGPGTRLLVL.

This clonotype was counted only a few times. J is TRBJ2-3 and V is TRBV6-5, with 8 bases matching TRBD2. CDR1 is MNHEY and CDR2 is SVGAGI in the germline V gene. The V gene end was trimmed by 2 bases and the J gene end by 5 bases; junction bases not matched to a gene: 3. This CDR3 region has 14 residues. As DNA, the CDR3 is TGTGCCAGCAGTTACGAGCGGGGGATAGATACGCAGTATTTT. It yields the protein CASSYERGIDTQYF.

On this clonotype itself: At one of its ends the junction is not consistent with the germline gene, which may arise from a read error. As DNA, the CDR3 is TGTGCCAGCAGGGTGGGACAGATATACAATGAGCGGTTCTTC. Amino acid sequence: CASRVGQIYNERFF. This rearrangement joins TRBV13 to TRBJ2-1; 7 bases map to TRBD1. From germline, CDR1 is PRHDT and CDR2 FYEKMQ (reference sequence). The CDR3 is 14 residues long.

V usage is TRBV11-1 and J usage is TRBJ2-7, with D perhaps matching TRBD1 or TRBD2 (5 bases each). Germline CDR1 SGHAT, CDR2 FQDESV (reference sequence). Deletions cut 0 bases from V and 3 bases from J, with 12 bases between. The CDR3 is 15 amino acids. The CDR3: CASSLAGDPFYEQYF. The CDR3 nucleotides are TGTGCCAGCAGCTTAGCGGGGGACCCCTTCTACGAGCAGTACTTC.

This clonotype was counted only a few times. The rearrangement links TRBV20-1 to TRBJ2-5, with D possibly TRBD2 on 5 matching bases. CDR1 and CDR2 from the germline V gene are DFQATT and SNEGSKA (reference sequence). CDR3 length: 15 residues. V gave up 0 bases and J gave up 1 base, with 12 bases separating them. The CDR3 region has the DNA TGCAGTGCTAGAGATTTAGGACTCCCCCAAGAGACCCAGTACTTC. This encodes CSARDLGLPQETQYF.

The rearrangement joins TRBV3-1 to TRBJ1-6; a weak D match, TRBD1 (5 bases). This CDR3 is 19 amino acids long. Looked up from germline, CDR1 is LGHDT and CDR2 is YNNKEL (reference sequence). V lost 0 bases and J lost 2, with 17 bases in between. The CDR3 region is CASSQDYPPGWTYNSPLHF. The DNA of the CDR3 is TGTGCCAGCAGCCAAGATTATCCGCCAGGGTGGACCTATAATTCACCCCTCCACTTT. The variable domain in full, completed from reference TRBV3-1 and TRBJ1-6, reads DTAVSQTPKYLVTQMGNDKSIKCEQNLGHDTMYWYKQDSKKFLKIMFSYNNKELIINETVPNRFSPKSPDKAHLNLHINSLELGDSAVYFCASSQDYPPGWTYNSPLHFGNGTRLTVT.

This clonotype has a handful of counts. J is TRBJ1-2 and V is TRBV4-2, with 7 positions matching TRBD1. The CDR3 runs to 16 residues. The germline V gene has CDR1 LGHNA and CDR2 YNFKEQ. Trimming cost V 0 bases and J 4 bases; bases outside gene matches: 8. CDR3 amino acids: CASSQESKGAVYGYTF. DNA for the CDR3: TGTGCCAGCAGCCAAGAATCGAAGGGGGCTGTCTATGGCTACACCTTC.

J is TRBJ1-5 and V is TRBV10-3; D not resolved. This CDR3 is built from 14 residues. V lost 4 bases to trimming and J lost 2 bases, with 9 bases between them. From germline, CDR1 is ENHRY and CDR2 SYGVKD. The CDR3 DNA reads as TGTGCCATCAGTGTCGAACCTGGCAATCAGCCCCAGCATTTT. Its protein is CAISVEPGNQPQHF.

This clonotype was seen at least ten times. V usage is TRBV29-1 and J usage is TRBJ2-5; D is unresolved. Per germline, CDR1 SQVTM and CDR2 ANQGSEA. The CDR3 sequence is 14 residues long. Trimming cost V 1 base and J 2 bases, with 11 bases left between them. CDR3 nucleotide sequence: TGCAGCGTTGAAGGTGGAGACTTACAAGAGACCCAGTACTTC. Translated, it gives CSVEGGDLQETQYF.

This clonotype has a handful of counts. The chain carries TRBV6-5 and TRBJ2-5; D not certain. The CDR3 covers 16 residues. V dropped 2 bases and J dropped 4 bases, with 17 bases sitting between them. Per germline, CDR1 MNHEY and CDR2 SVGAGI. The CDR3 region has the DNA TGTGCCAGCAGTTACGAGACGGATTCGGTTAGAGAGACCCAGTACTTC. Protein sequence: CASSYETDSVRETQYF.

This chain connects TRBV29-1 to TRBJ1-1, with no clear D. The germline CDR1 and CDR2 sequences are SQVTM and ANQGSEA. The CDR3 has 13 residues. V gave up 7 bases and J gave up 4 bases, with 16 bases separating them. The CDR3 sequence is CSAAPQAGTEAFF. As DNA, the CDR3 is TGCAGCGCAGCACCCCAGGCGGGCACTGAAGCTTTCTTT.

In DNA form, the CDR3 reads TGCGCCAGCATCTTCGGACAGAGCACTGAAGCTTTCTTT. This codes for CASIFGQSTEAFF. The chain couples TRBV5-1 to TRBJ1-1, with TRBD1 as a possible D gene (6 bases). Germline-derived CDR1 and CDR2 are SGHRS and YFSETQ. V was shortened by 6 bases and J by 4 bases, with 13 bases between the two germline ends. The length of the CDR3 is 13 residues.

This clonotype was seen a few times. The chain joins TRBV12-3 or TRBV12-4 to TRBJ2-6; D is unresolved. V shed 4 bases and J shed 2 bases, with 9 bases lying between them. The CDR3 length is 15 residues. DNA of the CDR3: TGTGCCAGCAGTTCAACAGCCCCTGGGGCCAACGTCCTGACTTTC. Amino acid sequence: CASSSTAPGANVLTF.

V and J are TRBV12-3 or TRBV12-4 and TRBJ2-4, with D perhaps being TRBD1 or TRBD2 (5 bases each). The CDR3 has 12 residues. V lost 6 bases to trimming and J lost 13 bases, with 16 bases between them. The chain's CDR3 is CASSSGPYVQYF. The CDR3 nucleotides are TGTGCCAGCAGCTCGGGGCCCTACGTGCAGTACTTC.

The CDR3 loop is CASSIAGRERDTQYF. In DNA, the CDR3 is TGCGCCAGCAGCATAGCGGGGCGGGAGCGGGATACGCAGTATTTT. The chain carries TRBV5-1 and TRBJ2-3; 8 bases are a match to TRBD2. J lost 6 bases, V lost 4 bases, and 10 bases had no gene match. Germline CDR1 and CDR2: SGHRS and YFSETQ. CDR3 length: 15 residues.

This clonotype was detected a few times. This chain uses TRBV4-2 with TRBJ1-1, with D maybe TRBD1 (5 bases). Trimming cost V 3 bases and J 1 base, with 9 bases left between them. This CDR3 region has 14 residues. Germline V gene sequence: CDR1 LGHNA, CDR2 YNFKEQ. CDR3 in amino acids: CASSQRGSNTEAFF. The CDR3 coding sequence is TGTGCCAGCAGCCAGAGGGGATCGAACACTGAAGCTTTCTTT.

Ten or more counts support this clonotype. The chain uses TRBV7-2 and TRBJ2-3, with D perhaps TRBD2 (5 bases). This CDR3 region has 14 residues. Germline V gene lookup returns CDR1 SGHTA and CDR2 FQGNSA. V lost 1 base, J lost 4 bases, and 9 bases lay in between. The DNA of the CDR3 is TGTGCCAGCAGCTTAGAGCGAGCGGCAGATACGCAGTATTTT. Its translation: CASSLERAADTQYF.

This chain connects TRBV5-1 to TRBJ1-1; D remains ambiguous. Germline V gene lookup returns CDR1 SGHRS and CDR2 YFSETQ. V was cut by 3 bases and J by 4 bases, with 10 bases left in between. The CDR3 contains 13 residues. The CDR3 region is CASSSGIATEAFF. CDR3 sequence (DNA): TGCGCCAGCAGCTCAGGCATAGCCACTGAAGCTTTCTTT.

This clonotype came up once. The chain is built from TRBV10-3 and TRBJ2-3; D is unclear. V gave up 0 bases and J gave up 2 bases, with 9 bases separating them. From germline, CDR1 is ENHRY and CDR2 SYGVKD. The CDR3 loop spans 15 amino acids. CDR3 region: CAISESGRITDTQYF. The DNA for the CDR3 is TGTGCCATCAGTGAGTCGGGCAGGATCACAGATACGCAGTATTTT.

The J gene is TRBJ2-1, the V gene TRBV12-3 or TRBV12-4; 11 nucleotides line up with TRBD2. The trim removed 3 bases at V and 4 bases at J, leaving 5 bases unmatched. There are 16 residues in the CDR3. CDR3 protein: CASSFQTSGDYNEQFF. Here the CDR3 DNA reads TGTGCCAGCAGTTTCCAGACTAGCGGGGATTACAATGAGCAGTTCTTC.